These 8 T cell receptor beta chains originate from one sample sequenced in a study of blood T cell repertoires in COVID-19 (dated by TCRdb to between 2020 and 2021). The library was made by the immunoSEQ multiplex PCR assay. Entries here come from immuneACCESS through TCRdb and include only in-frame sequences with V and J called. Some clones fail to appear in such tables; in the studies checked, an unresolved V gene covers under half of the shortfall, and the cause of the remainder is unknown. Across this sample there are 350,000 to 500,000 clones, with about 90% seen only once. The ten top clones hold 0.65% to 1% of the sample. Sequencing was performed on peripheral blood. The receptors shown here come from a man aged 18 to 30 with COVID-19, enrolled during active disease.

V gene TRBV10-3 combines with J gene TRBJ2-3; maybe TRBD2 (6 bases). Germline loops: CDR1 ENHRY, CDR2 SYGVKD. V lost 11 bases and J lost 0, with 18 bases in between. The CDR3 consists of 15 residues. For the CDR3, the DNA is TGTGCCGTCGCCGACTCCGGGACTAGCACAGATACGCAGTATTTT. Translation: CAVADSGTSTDTQYF.

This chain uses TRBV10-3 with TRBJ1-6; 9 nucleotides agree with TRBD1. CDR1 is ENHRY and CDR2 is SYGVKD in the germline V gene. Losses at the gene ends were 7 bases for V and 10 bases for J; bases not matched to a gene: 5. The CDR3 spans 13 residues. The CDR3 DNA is TGTGCCATCAAGGGGACAGGGTACTCACCCCTCCACTTT. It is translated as CAIKGTGYSPLHF.

Written as DNA, the CDR3 is TGTGCCAGCAGTTACGGGGGGAACTCCTACGAGCAGTACTTC. It encodes CASSYGGNSYEQYF. This chain joins TRBV6-2 or TRBV6-3 and TRBJ2-7, with D perhaps TRBD2 (6 bases). The CDR3 contains 14 residues. The germline gives CDR1 MNHEY, CDR2 SVGEGT. Trimming stripped 2 bases from V and 0 bases from J, with 8 bases between.

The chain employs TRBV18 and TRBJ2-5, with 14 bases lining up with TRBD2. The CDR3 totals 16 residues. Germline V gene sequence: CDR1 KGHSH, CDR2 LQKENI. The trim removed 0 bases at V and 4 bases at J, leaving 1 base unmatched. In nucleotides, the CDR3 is TGTGCCAGCTCACCACCCGGACTAGCGGGAGGAGAGACCCAGTACTTC. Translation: CASSPPGLAGGETQYF.

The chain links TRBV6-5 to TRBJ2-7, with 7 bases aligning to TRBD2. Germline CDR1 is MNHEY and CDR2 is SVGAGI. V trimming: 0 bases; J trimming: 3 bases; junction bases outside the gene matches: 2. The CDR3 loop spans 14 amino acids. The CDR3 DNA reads TGTGCCAGCAGTTACTCTGGCGGGGGCTACGAGCAGTACTTC. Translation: CASSYSGGGYEQYF.

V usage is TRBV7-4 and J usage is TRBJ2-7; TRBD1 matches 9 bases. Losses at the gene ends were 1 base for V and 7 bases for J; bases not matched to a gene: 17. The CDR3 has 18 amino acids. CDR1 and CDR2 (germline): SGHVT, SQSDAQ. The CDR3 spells CASSLVGSLWTGAKEQYF. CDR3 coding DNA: TGTGCCAGCAGCTTAGTCGGGAGCCTCTGGACAGGGGCTAAAGAGCAGTACTTC.

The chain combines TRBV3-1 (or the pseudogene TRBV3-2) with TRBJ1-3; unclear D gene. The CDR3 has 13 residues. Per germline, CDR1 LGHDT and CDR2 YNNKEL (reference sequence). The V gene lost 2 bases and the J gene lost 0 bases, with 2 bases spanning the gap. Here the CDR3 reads CASSQLSGNTIYF. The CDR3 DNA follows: TGTGCCAGCAGCCAACTCTCTGGAAACACCATATATTTT.

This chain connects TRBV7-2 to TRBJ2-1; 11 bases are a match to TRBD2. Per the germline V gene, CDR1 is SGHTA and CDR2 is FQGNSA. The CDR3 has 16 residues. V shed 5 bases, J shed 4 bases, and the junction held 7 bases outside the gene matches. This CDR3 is CASSLVGTSGYNEQFF. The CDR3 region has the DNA TGTGCCAGCAGCCTCGTTGGGACTAGCGGATACAATGAGCAGTTCTTC. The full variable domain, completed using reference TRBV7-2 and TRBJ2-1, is GAGVSQSPSNKVTEKGKDVELRCDPISGHTALYWYRQSLGQGLEFLIYFQGNSAPDKSGLPSDRFSAERTGGSVSTLTIQRTQQEDSAVYLCASSLVGTSGYNEQFFGPGTRLTVL.